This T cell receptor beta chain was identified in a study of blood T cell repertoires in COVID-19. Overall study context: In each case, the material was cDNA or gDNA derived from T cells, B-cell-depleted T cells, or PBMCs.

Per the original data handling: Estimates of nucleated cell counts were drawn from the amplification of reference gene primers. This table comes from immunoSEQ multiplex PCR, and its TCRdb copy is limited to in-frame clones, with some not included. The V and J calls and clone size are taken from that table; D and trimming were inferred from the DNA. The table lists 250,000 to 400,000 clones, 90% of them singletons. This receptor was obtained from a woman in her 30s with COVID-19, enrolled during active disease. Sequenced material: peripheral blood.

The CDR3: CASRRGGLVDVLTF. The CDR3 DNA follows: TGTGCCAGCAGGCGGGGGGGCCTTGTCGACGTCCTGACTTTC. The J gene is TRBJ2-6, the V gene TRBV6-5, with 9 positions matching TRBD2. V was pared by 6 bases and J by 11 bases, with 8 bases of the junction left unmatched. The germline V gene encodes CDR1 MNHEY and CDR2 SVGAGI. This CDR3 is 14 amino acids long.